Listed below are T cell receptor beta chains from one sample, sequenced in a study of OX40 agonist ivuxolimab in advanced cancers. Produced via immunoSEQ multiplex PCR; TCRdb's table is partial and in-frame only. The table includes tens of thousands of clones, 85% to 95% detected once. This specimen was CD4+ or CD8+ T cells sorted from blood, taken in a trial of the OX40 agonist ivuxolimab. The receptors were sampled from an adult with an advanced solid tumor such as melanoma, head and neck, liver or kidney cancer. Each CDR3 is given with its conserved first and last residue. Each record gives: V gene, J gene, D gene, clone size, CDR3 DNA, CDR3 protein. The D gene is left open where the match is weak. Part of the rows lack a size; the others show once, few, many or a class for expanded clones.

V: TRBV19
J: TRBJ2-5
D: TRBD2
size: NA
DNA: TGTGCCAGTAGTTCTAGCGGGGGGGCCGGGACCCAGTACTTC
CDR3: CASSSSGGAGTQYF

V: TRBV7-9
J: TRBJ2-2
D: TRBD2
size: NA
DNA: TGTGCCAGCAGCCTAGCGGGAGGTGTCACCGGGGAGCTGTTTTTT
CDR3: CASSLAGGVTGELFF

V: TRBV6-5
J: TRBJ1-5
D: NA
size: NA
DNA: TGTGCCAGCAGTTACTCCCGGGACAGCAATCAGCCCCAGCATTTT
CDR3: CASSYSRDSNQPQHF

V: TRBV9
J: TRBJ2-2
D: TRBD1
size: NA
DNA: TGTGCCAGCAGCGTCACACAGGGGGCGACCGGGGAGCTGTTTTTT
CDR3: CASSVTQGATGELFF

V: TRBV14
J: TRBJ2-7
D: TRBD1
size: few
DNA: TGTGCCAGCAGCCATACAGGGGCCAGTATGAACGAGCAGTACTTC
CDR3: CASSHTGASMNEQYF

V: TRBV5-1
J: TRBJ2-3
D: NA
size: NA
DNA: TGCGCCAGCAGCTTTCAGGGGATAGATACGCAGTATTTT
CDR3: CASSFQGIDTQYF

V: TRBV4-3
J: TRBJ2-1
D: NA
size: NA
DNA: TGCGCCAGCAGCCAAGATAGGGCTTCCTACAATGAGCAGTTCTTC
CDR3: CASSQDRASYNEQFF

V: TRBV30
J: TRBJ1-2
D: TRBD1
size: NA
DNA: TGTGCCTGGAGTGTACGGGGAAAAGGGACAGGGGGCGATGGTTATGGCTACACCTTC
CDR3: CAWSVRGKGTGGDGYGYTF

V: TRBV10-3
J: TRBJ2-1
D: NA
size: NA
DNA: TGTGCCATCGAGGTGGGTTACAATGAGCAGTTCTTC
CDR3: CAIEVGYNEQFF

V: TRBV9
J: TRBJ1-1
D: NA
size: NA
DNA: TGTGCCAGCAGCGTAGATGGGCGCGTAGCTGAAGCTTTCTTT
CDR3: CASSVDGRVAEAFF

V: TRBV9
J: TRBJ2-1
D: NA
size: once
DNA: TGTGCCAGCAGCGTTATGGAGCGGACATACAATGAGCAGTTCTTC
CDR3: CASSVMERTYNEQFF

V: TRBV18
J: TRBJ2-7
D: TRBD1
size: NA
DNA: TGTGCCAGCTCACCACTTCAGACAGGGGGTACCTACGAGCAGTACTTC
CDR3: CASSPLQTGGTYEQYF

V: TRBV1
J: TRBJ1-5
D: NA
size: NA
DNA: TGCACCAGCAGTCGGGGGTCTCAGCCCCAGCATTTT
CDR3: CTSSRGSQPQHF

V: TRBV2
J: TRBJ1-1
D: TRBD1
size: NA
DNA: TGTGCCAGCAGTGGGACACAGGGGATTGAAGCTTTCTTT
CDR3: CASSGTQGIEAFF

V: TRBV29-1
J: TRBJ2-1
D: NA
size: NA
DNA: TGCAGCGGGGGCAGGGGAGGTGAGCAGTTCTTC
CDR3: CSGGRGGEQFF

V: TRBV29-1
J: TRBJ2-5
D: TRBD1
size: NA
DNA: TGCAGCGTGCGGACAGGCCGGGCCCAGTACTTC
CDR3: CSVRTGRAQYF

V: TRBV28
J: TRBJ1-1
D: NA
size: NA
DNA: TGTGCCAGCAGTTTGGTTCAGGGGTCGGGCACTGAAGCTTTCTTT
CDR3: CASSLVQGSGTEAFF

V: TRBV18
J: TRBJ2-3
D: TRBD1
size: NA
DNA: TGTGCCAGCTCACCACGGACAGGCCAAGAAGATACGCAGTATTTT
CDR3: CASSPRTGQEDTQYF

V: TRBV5-6
J: TRBJ2-5
D: NA
size: NA
DNA: TGTGCCAGCAGCTTGAAGGGTCGCAGGGAGGAGACCCAGTACTTC
CDR3: CASSLKGRREETQYF

V: TRBV28
J: TRBJ2-7
D: TRBD2
size: NA
DNA: TGTGCCAGCAGGAGGGGGACTAGCGGGGCCGACTCCTACGAGCAGTACTTC
CDR3: CASRRGTSGADSYEQYF

V: TRBV27
J: TRBJ2-7
D: TRBD1
size: NA
DNA: TGTGCCAGCAGTGTTACCGGGACAGCGCTTTACGAGCAGTACTTC
CDR3: CASSVTGTALYEQYF

V: TRBV12-5
J: TRBJ1-1
D: TRBD1
size: once
DNA: TGTGCTAGTGGTACAACGACAGGGGGGAACACTGAAGCTTTCTTT
CDR3: CASGTTTGGNTEAFF

V: TRBV6-1
J: TRBJ2-5
D: NA
size: NA
DNA: TGTGCCAGCACTCTGGGCACGGAGACCCAGTACTTC
CDR3: CASTLGTETQYF

V: TRBV18
J: TRBJ2-3
D: TRBD2
size: NA
DNA: TGTGCCAGCTCACCAAGGGCTAGCGGAAGCAGCACAGATACGCAGTATTTT
CDR3: CASSPRASGSSTDTQYF

V: TRBV7-7
J: TRBJ1-3
D: TRBD1
size: NA
DNA: TGTGCCAGCAGCTTGACAGGGGGCTCCGGAAACACCATATATTTT
CDR3: CASSLTGGSGNTIYF

V: TRBV7-2
J: TRBJ1-5
D: NA
size: NA
DNA: TGTGCCAGCAGCGGGACGGGCCATCAGCCCCAGCATTTT
CDR3: CASSGTGHQPQHF

V: TRBV5-4
J: TRBJ2-7
D: NA
size: NA
DNA: TGTGCCAGCAGCTTGGTCGGGGTGAGCTCCTACGAGCAGTACTTC
CDR3: CASSLVGVSSYEQYF

V: TRBV20-1
J: TRBJ2-1
D: NA
size: NA
DNA: TGCAGTGCTACGAACAATGAGCAGTTCTTC
CDR3: CSATNNEQFF

V: TRBV9
J: TRBJ1-6
D: NA
size: NA
DNA: TGTGCCAGCAGCGTCTCCCAGTTCCCAGATAATTCACCCCTCCACTTT
CDR3: CASSVSQFPDNSPLHF

V: TRBV7-2
J: TRBJ1-5
D: NA
size: NA
DNA: TGTGCCAGCAGCTTCGGCAGCAATCAGCCCCAGCATTTT
CDR3: CASSFGSNQPQHF

V: TRBV7-2
J: TRBJ2-1
D: TRBD2
size: NA
DNA: TGTGCCAGCAGCTTAGTGGGGACTACCCGCAATGAGCAGTTCTTC
CDR3: CASSLVGTTRNEQFF

V: TRBV19
J: TRBJ2-5
D: TRBD1
size: once
DNA: TGTGCCAGTAGTCCTGGGACAGGGGTTCAAGAGACCCAGTACTTC
CDR3: CASSPGTGVQETQYF

V: TRBV27
J: TRBJ2-7
D: NA
size: NA
DNA: NA
CDR3: CASSSSGQGYYEQYF

V: TRBV7-2
J: TRBJ2-7
D: NA
size: NA
DNA: TGTGCCAGCAGCTTAGGCGGCGGCTACTACGAGCAGTACTTC
CDR3: CASSLGGGYYEQYF

V: TRBV4-2
J: TRBJ2-3
D: NA
size: NA
DNA: TGTGCCAGCAGCCAAGTCATGGGCGGAAGCACAGATACGCAGTATTTT
CDR3: CASSQVMGGSTDTQYF

V: TRBV27
J: TRBJ2-2
D: NA
size: NA
DNA: TGTGCCAGCAGTTTATCTTTCGCCTCAGGGTTGGGGGAGCTGTTTTTT
CDR3: CASSLSFASGLGELFF

V: TRBV6-6
J: TRBJ1-2
D: NA
size: NA
DNA: TGTGCCAGCAGTTACTCCCCAGGGAACTATGGCTACACCTTC
CDR3: CASSYSPGNYGYTF

V: TRBV7-2
J: TRBJ2-2
D: TRBD1
size: once
DNA: TGTGCCAGCAGCTCGGCCGGGACAGCGGCGAACACCGGGGAGCTGTTTTTT
CDR3: CASSSAGTAANTGELFF

V: TRBV6-5
J: TRBJ1-4
D: NA
size: NA
DNA: TGTGCCAGCAGTTACTCGACGGAACAGGGTCTGTTTTTT
CDR3: CASSYSTEQGLFF

V: TRBV5-1
J: TRBJ1-5
D: TRBD1
size: once
DNA: TGCGCCAGCAGCCCCGGGGAGGGGGCGCATCAGCCCCAGCATTTT
CDR3: CASSPGEGAHQPQHF

V: TRBV30
J: TRBJ2-7
D: TRBD1
size: once
DNA: TGTGCCTGGAGGAATTTGGGACAGGAGCTTCCCCACCACTTC
CDR3: CAWRNLGQELPHHF

V: TRBV7-2
J: TRBJ1-6
D: TRBD1
size: NA
DNA: TGTGCCAGCAGCTATGACAGGGGATCACCCCTCCACTTT
CDR3: CASSYDRGSPLHF